The rows below give T cell receptor beta chains drawn from one sample of a study of cytomegalovirus exposure and HLA in healthy donors. Data came from immunoSEQ multiplex PCR; TCRdb stores just in-frame clones and leaves some out. The data hold about 97,000 clones, with around 72% observed a single time. What was sequenced was PBMCs. The origin of the receptors is a man aged 35-49 years in good health and CMV-seronegative. Both conserved end residues are part of each CDR3. D genes are given only for firm matches. For some rows the clone size is stated as once, few or many, or as a class when expanded; others skip it.

>TRBV10-1|-|TRBJ2-2|-
CATQPETINTGELFF
TGCGCCACCCAACCCGAGACTATTAACACCGGGGAGCTGTTTTTT
>TRBV29-1|few|TRBJ1-5|-
CSVGGVGQPQHF
TGCAGCGTCGGCGGGGTAGGACAGCCCCAGCATTTT
>TRBV5-4|-|TRBJ2-3|TRBD2
CASSSAFGGSTDTQYF
TGTGCCAGCAGCTCCGCCTTCGGGGGGAGCACAGATACGCAGTATTTT
>TRBV6-1|-|TRBJ1-1|-
CASSEAGIGGGQAEAFF
TGTGCCAGCAGTGAAGCTGGGATAGGGGGGGGGCAAGCTGAAGCTTTCTTT
>TRBV5-4|-|TRBJ1-1|TRBD1
CASSLRTGYTEAFF
TGTGCCAGCAGCTTAAGGACAGGGTACACTGAAGCTTTCTTT
>TRBV27|-|TRBJ1-1|TRBD1
CASIPQPGQGTEAFF
TGTGCCAGCATCCCCCAACCGGGACAGGGGACTGAAGCTTTCTTT
>TRBV5-1|few|TRBJ1-1|TRBD1
CASSSGTGNMNTEAFF
TGCGCCAGCAGCTCCGGGACAGGAAATATGAACACTGAAGCTTTCTTT
>TRBV2|-|TRBJ2-1|TRBD2
CASRVNAAGRGGEQFF
TGTGCCAGCAGGGTCAACGCAGCGGGGCGGGGAGGGGAGCAGTTCTTC
>TRBV6-5|-|TRBJ1-2|-
CASSYSPIDRNYGYTF
TGTGCCAGCAGTTACTCCCCGATAGACAGGAACTATGGCTACACCTTC
>TRBV7-8|-|TRBJ2-1|TRBD2
CASSLVGGAYNEQFF
TGTGCCAGCAGCTTAGTGGGGGGGGCCTACAATGAGCAGTTCTTC
>TRBV4-1|-|TRBJ1-4|-
CASRLVPTNEKLFF
TGCGCCAGCCGACTGGTCCCAACTAATGAAAAACTGTTTTTT
>TRBV27|-|TRBJ1-5|TRBD1
CASSLNRGKNQPQHF
TGTGCCAGCAGTTTAAACAGGGGAAAAAATCAGCCCCAGCATTTT
>TRBV5-8|-|TRBJ1-1|-
CASSLARRSMNTEAFF
TGTGCCAGCAGCTTGGCACGTAGGAGTATGAACACTGAAGCTTTCTTT
>TRBV4-1|-|TRBJ1-2|-
CASSQVTQEHGYTF
TGCGCCAGCAGCCAAGTAACACAGGAGCATGGCTACACCTTC
>TRBV10-3|-|TRBJ1-2|-
CAISEAAGLGGYTF
TGTGCCATCAGTGAAGCCGCGGGGTTAGGTGGCTACACCTTC
>TRBV19|-|TRBJ1-5|-
CASTFGRGMSNQPQHF
TGTGCCAGTACCTTCGGCCGGGGTATGAGCAATCAGCCCCAGCATTTT
>TRBV5-1|-|TRBJ2-5|TRBD2
CASSLAGDGRGETQYF
TGCGCCAGCAGCTTAGCGGGGGATGGTCGTGGAGAGACCCAGTACTTC
>TRBV4-1|-|TRBJ1-1|-
CASSQPRDRDRRENTEAFF
TGCGCCAGCAGCCAACCGAGGGACCGGGACCGGAGGGAGAACACTGAAGCTTTCTTT
>TRBV10-3|-|TRBJ2-2|-
CAISEYQANTGELFF
TGTGCCATCAGTGAGTACCAGGCCAACACCGGGGAGCTGTTTTTT
>TRBV5-6|-|TRBJ2-1|TRBD1
CASRRWTGNNEQFF
TGTGCCAGCAGGCGATGGACAGGAAACAATGAGCAGTTCTTC
>TRBV19|-|TRBJ1-5|TRBD1
CASRPTGTGDQPQHF
TGTGCCAGTAGACCAACCGGGACAGGGGATCAGCCCCAGCATTTT
>TRBV18|-|TRBJ1-5|TRBD1
CASSTGGSQPQHF
TGTGCCAGCTCAACAGGGGGCTCTCAGCCCCAGCATTTT
>TRBV7-8|-|TRBJ2-2|-
CASSIQDGNTGELFF
TGTGCCAGCAGCATACAGGACGGGAACACCGGGGAGCTGTTTTTT
>TRBV7-9|-|TRBJ1-1|-
CASSRGQTRTTEAFF
TGTGCCAGCAGCCGTGGACAGACAAGAACAACTGAAGCTTTCTTT
>TRBV9|-|TRBJ2-5|-
CASSVTGHPQETQYF
TGTGCCAGCAGCGTAACGGGACACCCCCAAGAGACCCAGTACTTC
>TRBV6-5|-|TRBJ1-2|-
CASSLTARYGYTF
TGTGCCAGCAGTCTAACAGCCCGCTATGGCTACACCTTC
>TRBV7-9|once|TRBJ1-5|TRBD1
CASRGQGASQPQHF
TGTGCCAGTCGGGGGCAGGGGGCCTCTCAGCCCCAGCATTTT
>TRBV19|few|TRBJ1-5|TRBD1
CASSSKTGGGVDNQPQHF
TGTGCCAGTAGTTCAAAGACAGGGGGAGGGGTCGACAATCAGCCCCAGCATTTT
>TRBV4-1|-|TRBJ2-5|TRBD2
CASSQATSSGQETQYF
TGCGCCAGCAGCCAAGCAACCTCTAGCGGGCAAGAGACCCAGTACTTC
>TRBV18|-|TRBJ2-5|TRBD1
CASSPARGPGTQYF
TGTGCCAGCTCACCCGCCAGGGGGCCAGGGACCCAGTACTTC
>TRBV6-4|-|TRBJ1-6|-
CASSEARDSPLHF
TGTGCCAGCAGCGAAGCACGGGATTCACCCCTCCACTTT
>TRBV5-1|-|TRBJ1-1|-
CASSGGGTEAFF
TGCGCCAGCAGCGGGGGGGGCACTGAAGCTTTCTTT
>TRBV5-4|few|TRBJ2-1|-
CASSRSGFSYNEQFF
TGTGCCAGCAGCCGTAGCGGTTTTTCCTACAATGAGCAGTTCTTC
>TRBV7-9|-|TRBJ2-1|-
CASSARSYGSYNEQFF
TGTGCCAGCAGCGCACGTAGTTACGGGTCCTACAATGAGCAGTTCTTC